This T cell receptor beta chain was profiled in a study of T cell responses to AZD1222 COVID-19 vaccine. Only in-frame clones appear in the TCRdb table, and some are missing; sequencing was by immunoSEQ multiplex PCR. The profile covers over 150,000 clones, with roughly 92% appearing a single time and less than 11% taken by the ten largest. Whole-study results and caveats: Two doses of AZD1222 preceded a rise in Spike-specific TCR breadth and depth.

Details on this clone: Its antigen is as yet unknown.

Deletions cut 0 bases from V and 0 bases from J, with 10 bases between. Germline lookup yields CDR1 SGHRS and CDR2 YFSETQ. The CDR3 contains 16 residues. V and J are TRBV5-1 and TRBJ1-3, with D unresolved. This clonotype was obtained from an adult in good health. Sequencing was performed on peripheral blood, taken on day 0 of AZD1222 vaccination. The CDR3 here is CASSLAPGVSGNTIYF. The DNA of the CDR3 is TGCGCCAGCAGCTTGGCCCCCGGGGTCTCTGGAAACACCATATATTTT.